Presented here are 7 T cell receptor beta chains from one specimen sequenced in a study of CD8+CD57+ T cells in acquired aplastic anemia. Profiling of TCR beta VDJ combinations and CDR3 sequences used genomic DNA as template. TCRdb re-called the reads with MiXCR, one entry per CDR3 protein. This table has about 210,000 distinct CDR3 sequences, approximately 57% appearing once. The material sequenced was sorted CD4+, CD8+, or CD8+CD57+ T cells (not recorded which) from PBMCs. The receptors here all came from a human donor in good health.

There are many counts of this clonotype. The rearrangement uses TRBV11-2 and TRBJ2-7, with no clear D. This CDR3 is built from 15 residues. CDR1 is SGHAT, CDR2 FQNNGV, per germline. The germline V and J ends were trimmed by 8 bases and 0 bases, with 17 bases remaining between them. CDR3 DNA sequence: TGTGCCAGCCGATACCCTGGGGTTGGCTCCTACGAGCAGTACTTC. Its translation: CASRYPGVGSYEQYF.

The chain combines TRBV6-5 with TRBJ2-5; D is unresolved. Germline assignment: CDR1 MNHEY and CDR2 SVGAGI. V was trimmed by 2 bases and J by 1 base, leaving 14 bases between them. The CDR3 extends over 16 amino acids. The DNA for the CDR3 is TGTGCCAGCAGTTACCGGCCGCGGTCAGGCCAAGAGACCCAGTACTTC. This encodes CASSYRPRSGQETQYF.

This clonotype was seen at least ten times. The chain has TRBV20-1 and TRBJ2-1; TRBD2 matches at 10 bases. This CDR3 has 13 residues. V trimming: 6 bases; J trimming: 3 bases; junction bases outside the gene matches: 2. In germline, CDR1 is DFQATT, CDR2 SNEGSKA (reference sequence). The CDR3 DNA reads as TGCAGTGCCGGACTAGCGGACTACAATGAGCAGTTCTTC. This encodes CSAGLADYNEQFF.

V and J are TRBV20-1 and TRBJ1-2; no definite D call. CDR1 and CDR2 from the germline V gene are DFQATT and SNEGSKA (reference sequence). Trimming left V 3 bases short and J 4 bases short, with 21 bases between. The CDR3 spans 16 residues. The CDR3 bases are TGCAGTGCTAGGGATTTACAGCAAAGCCTCTTCTATGGCTACACCTTC. It yields the protein CSARDLQQSLFYGYTF.

This chain connects TRBV7-3 to TRBJ2-3; D may be TRBD2 (7 bases). CDR1 SGHTA and CDR2 FQGTGA come from the germline V gene. CDR3 length: 17 amino acids. V was clipped by 0 bases and J by 2 bases, with 15 bases between them. CDR3 region: CASSLTGGTILTDTQYF. CDR3 sequence (DNA): TGTGCCAGCAGCTTAACAGGGGGGACTATCCTCACAGATACGCAGTATTTT.

The gene calls are TRBV24-1 and TRBJ2-6; the match to TRBD1 covers 7 bases. With V trimmed by 3 bases and J by 4 bases, 11 bases remained unmatched. CDR3 length equals 18 residues. Germline V gene sequence: CDR1 KGHDR, CDR2 SFDVKD. DNA of the CDR3: TGTGCCACCAGTGATCGAAGGGACAGTGGTTCCGGGGCCAACGTCCTGACTTTC. Translated: CATSDRRDSGSGANVLTF.

In this sample, this clonotype turned up a few times. The chain has TRBV7-9 and TRBJ2-5; no definite D call. This CDR3 comprises 13 residues. V was clipped by 5 bases and J by 1 base, with 8 bases between them. Germline V gene sequence: CDR1 SEHNR, CDR2 FQNEAQ (reference sequence). The CDR3 DNA is TGTGCCAGCAGCGAGGCATTCCAAGAGACCCAGTACTTC. Residues: CASSEAFQETQYF.